The sequence of this T cell receptor beta chain was determined in a study of blood T cell repertoires in COVID-19. Study at large: The study drew acute and convalescent COVID-19 samples from the United States, Italy and Spain. PBMCs, B-cell-depleted T cells, or T cells were the source of the cDNA or gDNA that made up the material.

Original analysis: Researchers report that nucleated cell counts were estimated from reference gene primer amplification. Profiling relied on immunoSEQ multiplex PCR, and the TCRdb table lists in-frame clones only, not all of them. V, J and clone size derive from that table, while D and trimming were established from the DNA sequence. Among approximately 82,000 clones listed, approximately 80% were seen once. The germline V gene encodes CDR1 SGHTA and CDR2 FQGNSA. The CDR3 loop spans 15 amino acids. V lost 3 bases and J lost 2; bases outside the gene matches: 5. The chain couples TRBV7-2 to TRBJ2-7; 9 bases map to TRBD2. Sequencing was done on a sample of peripheral blood. This sequence was found in a woman in her sixties or seventies with active or convalescent COVID-19. The CDR3 DNA follows: TGTGCCAGCAGCTTGAGGCGGGGGGGCCCCTACGAGCAGTACTTC. Its protein is CASSLRRGGPYEQYF.